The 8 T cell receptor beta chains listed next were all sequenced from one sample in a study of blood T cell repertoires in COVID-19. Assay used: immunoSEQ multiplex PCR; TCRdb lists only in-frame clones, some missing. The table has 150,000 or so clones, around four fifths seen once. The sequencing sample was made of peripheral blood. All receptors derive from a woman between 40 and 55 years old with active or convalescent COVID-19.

CDR3 protein: CASSLSNMETQYF. In DNA form, the CDR3 reads TGTGCCAGCAGCTTATCCAACATGGAGACCCAGTACTTC. V usage is TRBV7-2 and J usage is TRBJ2-5, with unresolved D. Between the trimmed V and J ends, which lost 2 bases and 5 bases, there was a span of 9 bases. Germline V gene lookup returns CDR1 SGHTA and CDR2 FQGNSA. This CDR3 is built from 13 residues.

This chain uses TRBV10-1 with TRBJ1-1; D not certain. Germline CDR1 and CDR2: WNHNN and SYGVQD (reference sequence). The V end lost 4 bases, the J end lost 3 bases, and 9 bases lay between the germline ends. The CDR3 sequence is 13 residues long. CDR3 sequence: CASSAGGDTEAFF. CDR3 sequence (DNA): TGCGCCAGCAGTGCTGGCGGAGACACTGAAGCTTTCTTT.

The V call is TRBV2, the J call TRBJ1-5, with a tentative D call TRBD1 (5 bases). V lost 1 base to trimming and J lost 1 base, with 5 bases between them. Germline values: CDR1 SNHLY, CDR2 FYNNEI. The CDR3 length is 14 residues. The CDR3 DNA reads TGTGCCAGCAGTGAAGAGGGGAGCAATCAGCCCCAGCATTTT. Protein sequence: CASSEEGSNQPQHF.

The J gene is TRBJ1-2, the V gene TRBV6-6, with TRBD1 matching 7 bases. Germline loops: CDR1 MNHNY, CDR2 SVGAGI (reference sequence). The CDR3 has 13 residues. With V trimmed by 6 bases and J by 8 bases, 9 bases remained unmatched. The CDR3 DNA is TGTGCCAGCAGACCCCGGGACAGAGACGGCTACACCTTC. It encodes CASRPRDRDGYTF.

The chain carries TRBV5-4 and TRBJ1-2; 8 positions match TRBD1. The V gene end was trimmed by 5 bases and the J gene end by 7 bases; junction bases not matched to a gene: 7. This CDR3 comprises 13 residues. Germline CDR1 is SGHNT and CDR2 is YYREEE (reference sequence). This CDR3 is CASRVQGERGYTF. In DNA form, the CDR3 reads TGTGCCAGCAGAGTACAGGGGGAACGTGGCTACACCTTC.

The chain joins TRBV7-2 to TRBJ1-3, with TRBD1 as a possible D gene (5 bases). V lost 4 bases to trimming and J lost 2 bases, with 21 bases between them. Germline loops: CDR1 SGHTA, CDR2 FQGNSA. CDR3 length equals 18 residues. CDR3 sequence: CASSWGEPGRLTGNTIYF. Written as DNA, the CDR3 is TGTGCCAGCAGCTGGGGGGAGCCGGGCAGGTTAACTGGAAACACCATATATTTT. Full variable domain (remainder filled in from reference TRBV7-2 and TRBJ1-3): GAGVSQSPSNKVTEKGKDVELRCDPISGHTALYWYRQSLGQGLEFLIYFQGNSAPDKSGLPSDRFSAERTGGSVSTLTIQRTQQEDSAVYLCASSWGEPGRLTGNTIYFGEGSWLTVV.

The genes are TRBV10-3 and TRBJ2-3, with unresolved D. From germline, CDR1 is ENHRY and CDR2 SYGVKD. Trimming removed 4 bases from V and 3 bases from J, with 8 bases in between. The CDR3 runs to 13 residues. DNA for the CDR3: TGTGCCATCAGTGGAGTGTCAACAGATACGCAGTATTTT. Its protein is CAISGVSTDTQYF.

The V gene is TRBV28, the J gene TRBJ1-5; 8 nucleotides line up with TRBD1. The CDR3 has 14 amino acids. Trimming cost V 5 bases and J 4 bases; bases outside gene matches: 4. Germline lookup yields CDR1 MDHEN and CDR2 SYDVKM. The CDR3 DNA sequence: TGTGCCAGCAGTACAGGGGGGTCGAATCAGCCCCAGCATTTT. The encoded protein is CASSTGGSNQPQHF.